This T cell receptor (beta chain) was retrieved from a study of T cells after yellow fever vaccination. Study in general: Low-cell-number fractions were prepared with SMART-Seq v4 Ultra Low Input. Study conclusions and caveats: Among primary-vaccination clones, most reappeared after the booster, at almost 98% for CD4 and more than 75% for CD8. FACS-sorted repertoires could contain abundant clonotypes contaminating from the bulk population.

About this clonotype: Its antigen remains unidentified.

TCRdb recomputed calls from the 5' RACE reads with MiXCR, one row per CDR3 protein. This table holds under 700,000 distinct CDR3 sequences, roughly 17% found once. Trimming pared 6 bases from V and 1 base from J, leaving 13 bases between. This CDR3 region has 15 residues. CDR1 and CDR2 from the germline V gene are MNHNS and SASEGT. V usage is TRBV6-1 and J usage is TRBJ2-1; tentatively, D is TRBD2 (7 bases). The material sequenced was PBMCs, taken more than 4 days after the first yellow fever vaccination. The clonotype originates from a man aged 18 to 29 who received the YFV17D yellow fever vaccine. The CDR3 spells CASREGGASYNEQFF. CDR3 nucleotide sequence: TGTGCCAGCAGGGAGGGGGGGGCTTCCTACAATGAGCAGTTCTTC.